The rows below give T cell receptor beta chains drawn from one sample of a study of T cells expressing NK-cell markers. One entry per CDR3 protein, without DNA, is what TCRdb gives after re-calling the 5' RACE reads. This sample's table reports 300,000 to 500,000 distinct CDR3 sequences. The sequenced sample was blood T cells: a sorted CD56 or NKG2C T cell subset, CD4+ or CD8+ T cells, or bulk PBMC T cells (not recorded which). Every receptor here comes from a woman in her fifties or sixties in good health. CDR3s include the opening cysteine and the closing phenylalanine or tryptophan.

j_call: TRBJ1-5
v_call: TRBV24-1
cdr3_aa: CATSPGGNQPQHF

j_call: TRBJ1-1
v_call: TRBV20-1
cdr3_aa: CSARAKTARTEAFF

j_call: TRBJ2-5
v_call: TRBV5-1
cdr3_aa: CASSLGGRRIETQYF

j_call: TRBJ2-1
v_call: TRBV5-1
cdr3_aa: CASSLITGGEGNEQFF

j_call: TRBJ1-6
v_call: TRBV14
cdr3_aa: CASSQGIGTPLHF

j_call: TRBJ1-5
v_call: TRBV24-1
cdr3_aa: CATSDATGSVQPQHF

j_call: TRBJ2-1
v_call: TRBV3-1
cdr3_aa: CASSQKLPYSYNEQFF

j_call: TRBJ2-1
v_call: TRBV6-2/TRBV6-3
cdr3_aa: CASRLYSNSYNEQFF

j_call: TRBJ2-3
v_call: TRBV4-1
cdr3_aa: CASSQVTAGAADTQYF

j_call: TRBJ1-2
v_call: TRBV11-2
cdr3_aa: CASSLADMNYGYTF

j_call: TRBJ2-1
v_call: TRBV15
cdr3_aa: CATSRRFTGTSAYNEQFF

j_call: TRBJ2-1
v_call: TRBV5-1
cdr3_aa: CASSLGAAPYNEQFF

j_call: TRBJ2-2
v_call: TRBV12-3/TRBV12-4
cdr3_aa: CASSPLGSAVVGAGELFF

j_call: TRBJ2-5
v_call: TRBV20-1
cdr3_aa: CSAPTPLLAVPRETQYF

j_call: TRBJ2-7
v_call: TRBV10-3
cdr3_aa: CAISDGEGSVYEQYF

j_call: TRBJ1-1
v_call: TRBV29-1
cdr3_aa: CSVFGQPGTEAFF

j_call: TRBJ2-1
v_call: TRBV6-2/TRBV6-3
cdr3_aa: CASSYPSGSLHEQFF

j_call: TRBJ2-4
v_call: TRBV28
cdr3_aa: CASSQRQAVNIQYF

j_call: TRBJ1-5
v_call: TRBV12-3/TRBV12-4
cdr3_aa: CASSLAWGYGQDNQPQHF

j_call: TRBJ1-1
v_call: TRBV20-1
cdr3_aa: CSAIGRSNTEAFF

j_call: TRBJ2-7
v_call: TRBV20-1
cdr3_aa: CSARDQIAGGRTYEQYF

j_call: TRBJ1-2
v_call: TRBV5-1
cdr3_aa: CASSADPFRGPNGYTF

j_call: TRBJ1-5
v_call: TRBV5-1
cdr3_aa: CASSLEANQPQHF

j_call: TRBJ2-7
v_call: TRBV30
cdr3_aa: CAWSVLGQYYEQYF

j_call: TRBJ1-2
v_call: TRBV6-2/TRBV6-3
cdr3_aa: CASSRGQTNYGYTF

j_call: TRBJ2-5
v_call: TRBV5-1
cdr3_aa: CASSWDSEDQYF

j_call: TRBJ2-1
v_call: TRBV7-6
cdr3_aa: CASSLSGGYFEQFF

j_call: TRBJ2-1
v_call: TRBV5-1
cdr3_aa: CASSLRAEVYNEQFF

j_call: TRBJ2-1
v_call: TRBV12-5
cdr3_aa: CASGGSGRGDYNEQFF

j_call: TRBJ2-3
v_call: TRBV12-3/TRBV12-4
cdr3_aa: CASSSYRRGLFQDTDTQYF

j_call: TRBJ1-4
v_call: TRBV5-1
cdr3_aa: CASSPRWDGKLFF

j_call: TRBJ1-1
v_call: TRBV12-3/TRBV12-4
cdr3_aa: CASSPPGGTEAFF

j_call: TRBJ2-5
v_call: TRBV12-3/TRBV12-4
cdr3_aa: CASRYGQETQYF

j_call: TRBJ1-5
v_call: TRBV24-1
cdr3_aa: CATSTKGNLAPQHF

j_call: TRBJ1-1
v_call: TRBV5-1
cdr3_aa: CASSHQPSTEAFF

j_call: TRBJ1-5
v_call: TRBV3-1
cdr3_aa: CASSQDLSPIQPQHF

j_call: TRBJ2-7
v_call: TRBV3-1
cdr3_aa: CASSQDKTGPYEQYF

j_call: TRBJ1-1
v_call: TRBV5-1
cdr3_aa: CASRYDTGIAEAFF

j_call: TRBJ2-3
v_call: TRBV12-3/TRBV12-4
cdr3_aa: CAVGGPRGGGTDTQYF

j_call: TRBJ2-7
v_call: TRBV2
cdr3_aa: CASTRQGWYEQYF

j_call: TRBJ2-3
v_call: TRBV29-1
cdr3_aa: CSSRGADTQYF

j_call: TRBJ2-1
v_call: TRBV20-1
cdr3_aa: CSARILAGVTGEQFF

j_call: TRBJ2-3
v_call: TRBV6-1
cdr3_aa: CASTAGGGRAWDTQYF